The sequence of this T cell receptor beta chain was determined in a study of vaccination and CD4 T cells after COVID-19. Study background: Convalescent donors were composed of six males and four females, of whom two were Hispanic. Post-vaccine sample collection happened at a median of around 77 days after dose two, ranging 14 to 241. From HCoV-229E, HCoV-OC43, HCoV-NL63 and SARS-CoV-2, overlapping spike peptides were used to stimulate the cells.

As regards this clonotype: Its specificity is not known.

Trimming left V 4 bases short and J 0 bases short, with 15 bases between. This CDR3 is built from 16 residues. The V gene's germline CDR1 is MNHEY and CDR2 SVGEGT. The treatment denotes: roughly 10-day PBMC culture with coronavirus spike peptide pools or control peptides (ViraFEST assay). Expanded clonotypes were found by TCR sequencing after peptide-pool stimulation (ViraFEST). An Oncomine TCR Beta short-read assay was used to sequence the DNA from cultured CD4+ T cells. TCRdb reprocessed the PCR reads with MiXCR, giving one entry per CDR3 protein. Here the sample spans more than 15,000 distinct CDR3 sequences, 25% to 30% being singletons.

The chain employs TRBV6-2 or TRBV6-3 and TRBJ1-2, with no clear D. Specimen: cultured CD4+ T cells from blood. The TCR was taken from a human donor with COVID-19. The CDR3 DNA reads TGTGCCAGCAGTTTCTCCCCGACGGACTCTAACTATGGCTACACCTTC. Its protein is CASSFSPTDSNYGYTF.